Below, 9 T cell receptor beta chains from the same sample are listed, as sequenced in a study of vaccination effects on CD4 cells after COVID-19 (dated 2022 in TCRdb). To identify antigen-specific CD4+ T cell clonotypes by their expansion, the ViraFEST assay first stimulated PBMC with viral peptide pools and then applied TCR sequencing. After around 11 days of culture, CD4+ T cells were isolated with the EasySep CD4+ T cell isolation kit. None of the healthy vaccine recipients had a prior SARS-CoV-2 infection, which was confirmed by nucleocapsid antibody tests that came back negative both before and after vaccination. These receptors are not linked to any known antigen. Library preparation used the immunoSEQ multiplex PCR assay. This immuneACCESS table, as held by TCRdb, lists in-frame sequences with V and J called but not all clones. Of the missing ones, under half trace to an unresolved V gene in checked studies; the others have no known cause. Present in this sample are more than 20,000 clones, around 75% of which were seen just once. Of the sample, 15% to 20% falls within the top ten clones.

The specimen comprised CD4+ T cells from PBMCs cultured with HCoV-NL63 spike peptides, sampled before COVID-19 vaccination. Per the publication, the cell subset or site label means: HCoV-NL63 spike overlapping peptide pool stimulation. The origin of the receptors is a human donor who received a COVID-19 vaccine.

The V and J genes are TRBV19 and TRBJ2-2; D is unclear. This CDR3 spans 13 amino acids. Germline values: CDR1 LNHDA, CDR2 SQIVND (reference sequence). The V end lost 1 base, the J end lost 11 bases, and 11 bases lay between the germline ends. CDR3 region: CASSIGWGTELFF. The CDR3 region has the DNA TGTGCCAGTAGTATAGGGTGGGGAACAGAGCTGTTTTTT. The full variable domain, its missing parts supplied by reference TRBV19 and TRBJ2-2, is DGGITQSPKYLFRKEGQNVTLSCEQNLNHDAMYWYRQDPGQGLRLIYYSQIVNDFQKGDIAEGYSVSREKKESFPLTVTSAQKNPTAFYLCASSIGWGTELFFGEGSRLTVL.

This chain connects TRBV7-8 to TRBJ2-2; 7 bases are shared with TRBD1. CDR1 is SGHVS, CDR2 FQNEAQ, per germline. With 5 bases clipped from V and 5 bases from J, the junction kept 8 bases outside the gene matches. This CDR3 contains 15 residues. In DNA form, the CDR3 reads TGTGCCAGCAGCACGACAGGGATCCGGACCGGGGAGCTGTTTTTT. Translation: CASSTTGIRTGELFF.

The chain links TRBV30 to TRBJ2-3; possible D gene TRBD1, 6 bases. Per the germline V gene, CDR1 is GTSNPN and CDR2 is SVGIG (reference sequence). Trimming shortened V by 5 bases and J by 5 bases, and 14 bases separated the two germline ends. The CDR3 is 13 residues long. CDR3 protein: CAWRPWGLDTQYF. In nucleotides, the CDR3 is TGTGCCTGGCGGCCTTGGGGGCTAGATACGCAGTATTTT. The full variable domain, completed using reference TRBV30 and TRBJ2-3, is SQTIHQWPATLVQPVGSPLSLECTVEGTSNPNLYWYRQAAGRGLQLLFYSVGIGQISSEVPQNLSASRPQDRQFILSSKKLLLSDSGFYLCAWRPWGLDTQYFGPGTRLTVL.

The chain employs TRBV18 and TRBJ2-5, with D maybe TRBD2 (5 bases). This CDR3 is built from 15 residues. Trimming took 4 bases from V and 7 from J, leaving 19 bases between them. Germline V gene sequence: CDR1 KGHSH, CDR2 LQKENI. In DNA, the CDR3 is TGTGCCAGCTCACTATCTGAAGGGCTAGCATGGACCCAGTACTTC. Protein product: CASSLSEGLAWTQYF.

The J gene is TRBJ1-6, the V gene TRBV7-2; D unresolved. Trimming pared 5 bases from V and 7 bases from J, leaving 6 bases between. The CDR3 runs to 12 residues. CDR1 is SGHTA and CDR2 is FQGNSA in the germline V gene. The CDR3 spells CASSHPNSPLHF. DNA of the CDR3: TGTGCCAGCAGCCATCCCAATTCACCCCTCCACTTT.

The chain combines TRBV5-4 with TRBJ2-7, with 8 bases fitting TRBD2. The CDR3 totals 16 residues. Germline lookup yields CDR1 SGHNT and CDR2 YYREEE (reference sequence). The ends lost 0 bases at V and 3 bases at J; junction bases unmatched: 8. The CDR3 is CASSLGGSGGIYEQYF. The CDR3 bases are TGTGCCAGCAGCTTGGGAGGCAGCGGGGGTATCTACGAGCAGTACTTC.

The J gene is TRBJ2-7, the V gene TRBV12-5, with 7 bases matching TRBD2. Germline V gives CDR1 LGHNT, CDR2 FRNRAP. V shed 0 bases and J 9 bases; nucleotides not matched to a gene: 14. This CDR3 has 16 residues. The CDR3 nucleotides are TGTGCTAGTGGTTTGGTAGGCGGGGGAGGCCAGCTAGGGCAGTACTTC. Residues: CASGLVGGGGQLGQYF.

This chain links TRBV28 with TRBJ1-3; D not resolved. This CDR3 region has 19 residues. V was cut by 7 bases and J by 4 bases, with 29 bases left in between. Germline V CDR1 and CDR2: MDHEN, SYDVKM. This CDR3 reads CASNSPFLTGAERGNTIYF. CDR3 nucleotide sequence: TGTGCCAGCAATTCCCCGTTTCTAACTGGCGCCGAGAGGGGAAACACCATATATTTT.

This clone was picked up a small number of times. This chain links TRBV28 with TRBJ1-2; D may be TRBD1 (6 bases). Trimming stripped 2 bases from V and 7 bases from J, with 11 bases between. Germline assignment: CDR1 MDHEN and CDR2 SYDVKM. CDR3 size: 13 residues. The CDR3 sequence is CASSLAGRGGYTF. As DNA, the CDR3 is TGTGCCAGCAGTTTAGCGGGCAGGGGTGGCTACACCTTC.